The text below deals with one TCR beta chain. This clonotype was counted a few times. Its recognized antigen is unknown. No base qualities exist here, and no much larger clone lies one base off it. Ficoll-Paque density gradient centrifugation was used to isolate PBMCs. The source of the sample is a study of T-cell memory formation after mild COVID-19 (TCRdb year 2021). In terms of the full investigation: TCR sequence clusters from the two donors were found to be largely donor specific. In a couple of donors, T-cell clones that expanded and contracted after mild COVID-19 were followed by sequencing TCRalpha and TCRbeta repertoires longitudinally. The cohort comprised two young, previously healthy adult volunteers, one female and one male.

CDR1 SGHRS and CDR2 YFSETQ were looked up in the germline V gene. V trim: 0 bases; J trim: 3 bases; unmatched bases: 8. The CDR3 spans 17 residues, from the cysteine through the phenylalanine. The retained sequence is limited to the CDR3, 51 bases, with the frame set at the first base. Instrument used: Illumina NovaSeq 6000. cDNA libraries for TCRalpha and TCRbeta were prepared by 5'RACE using constant-segment primers, with sample barcodes and unique molecular identifiers added. Trizol reagent was used to extract RNA from every sample. Library amplification was performed in two PCR steps, and a second sample barcode and Illumina TruSeq adapters were introduced in the second step. Libraries were sequenced on an Illumina NovaSeq with 2 x 150 bp paired-end reads. Turning to the authors' computational methods: With migec v1.2.7, reads were demultiplexed and then collapsed into UMI-guided consensus sequences. With mixcr v2.1.11, UMI consensuses were aligned to TRA and TRB V and J templates and assembled into clonotypes. Clonotypes were classified as expanded or contracted when called significant by both edgeR and NoisET, with noise models trained on biological replicates. edgeR calls used a false discovery rate-adjusted p below 0.01 and a log2 fold-change threshold of 1. As an exploratory analysis of dynamics, PCA with hierarchical clustering was applied to max-normalized trajectories of the 1000 most abundant clonotypes. Separately sequenced CD4+ and CD8+ repertoires were used to assign the CD4 or CD8 phenotype of responding clones. Using fastp at Q25 and MiXCR, TCRdb reprocessed the public reads and kept productive beta chains. Here each entry gathers all rows of one CDR3 protein and keeps the most common genes and DNA. The V and J calls and clone size come from TCRdb's table, not from the authors' own analysis. The sample table contains some 310,000 distinct CDR3 sequences; only one count was recorded for less than 25% of them. The top ten constitute under 25% of the sample.

The paper as a whole reports these results and caveats: Some responding clones were detected in pre-infection memory, which suggested that pre-existing cross-reactive memory T cells had joined the SARS-CoV-2 response. Only a couple of mild cases were covered in the study, and larger cohorts including severe cases with pre-infection samples were considered necessary. From day 15 to 85, contracting clones showed balanced CD4/CD8 phenotypes, whereas a second wave of clones that expanded from day 15 to 37 leaned towards CD4+. Whether the second-wave clones peaking on day 37 were SARS-CoV-2 specific was not confirmed. Contracting CD4+ clones were found mainly in CM and EM memory subsets, while CD8+ clones were enriched in EMRA.

This chain is built from TRBV5-1 and TRBJ2-5; 10 of the junction bases match TRBD2. The receptor was isolated from a man aged 18 to 29 who had mild COVID-19 (a few samples of this study predate the infection). The sample titles of this study are shuffled in the database, so cell type and time point are left out; the donor was told from shared clones. Sequences were obtained from PBMCs or a T cell subset sorted from them (not recorded which). The DNA is as follows: TGCGCCAGCAGCTTGGTCAGTTCTAGCGGGGGAGAAGAGACCCAGTACTTC. Its protein reads: CASSLVSSSGGEETQYF.